The source of this TCR beta chain is a study of cytomegalovirus exposure and HLA in healthy donors. The overall study: In terms of ancestry, the Caucasian-associated cluster contained about four fifths of the approximately 400 genotyped donors.

Study-wide findings and caveats: High sensitivity and specificity were reportedly achieved when the classifier diagnosed cytomegalovirus status. A later analysis associated 15,000 to 20,000 TCR beta sequences with HLA alleles at a 0.05 false discovery rate. Earlier analysis looked at TCR beta V segments, and most were productive about 90% or about 30% of the time.

Concerning this clone itself: Antigen unknown.

Germline trimming cut 6 bases from V and 5 bases from J; bases unmatched to any gene: 8. The CDR3 has 16 amino acids. Germline lookup yields CDR1 SNHLY and CDR2 FYNNEI. The PCR employed 60 Vbeta primers together with 13 Jbeta primers. Measured with immunoSEQ multiplex PCR; TCRdb has only the in-frame clones, and not every one. Of roughly 140,000 clones detected, roughly 82% appear once; the ten largest clones hold 3% to 3.5%. The chain carries TRBV2 and TRBJ2-1, with TRBD2 matching 12 bases. The material sequenced was PBMCs. The sequence derives from a male donor in good health and CMV-seronegative. CDR3 region: CASRGGASGRDNEQFF. Here the CDR3 DNA reads TGTGCCAGCAGGGGTGGAGCTAGCGGGAGGGACAATGAGCAGTTCTTC.